This T cell receptor (beta chain) was found in a study of T cell changes during pregnancy in multiple sclerosis (dated by TCRdb to about 2019). About the full investigation: The study examined how the T cell repertoire changed over the course of pregnancy in women with multiple sclerosis.

Of note for this clone: The target of this receptor is not known. No much larger clonotype is one base removed from it; base qualities were not supplied.

From a lookup of the germline V gene, CDR1 and CDR2 are MNHEY and SVGAGI. The CDR3, from cysteine to phenylalanine, totals 12 residues. Of all the DNA, just the CDR3 is kept, 36 bases in frame from base 1. V and J lose 6 bases and 4 bases, and a span of 7 bases separates them. Library construction relied on the immunoSEQ multiplex PCR assay. TCRdb carries this immuneACCESS record with in-frame sequences only. Its versions omit some clonotypes, under half of them owing to an unresolved V gene in the studies checked, with the rest unexplained. In all, the sample holds 100,000 or so clones, and approximately 89% of those were seen once. Together, the top ten hold approximately 3.7% of the sample.

The starting material was peripheral blood, obtained after pregnancy. The chain was built from TRBV6-5 and TRBJ1-3, with the D gene not clear enough to name. This clonotype was sampled from a female donor with multiple sclerosis, enrolled in a pregnancy study. CDR3 protein: CASRSTGNTIYF. The bases read TGTGCCAGCAGGTCAACAGGAAACACCATATATTTT.